This paragraph reports one T cell receptor (beta chain). Its antigen is not known. Next came a second PCR, run for about 6 to 12 cycles, which used a sample-barcoded 5' primer along with a J-beta primer mix. There were at least 3 million CDR3-containing paired-end reads obtained from each sample. TCRdb re-derived calls from the 5' RACE reads in MiXCR, one entry per CDR3 protein. The top ten hold 20% to 25% of the sample, which has around 1,900,000 distinct CDR3 sequences, roughly two fifths seen once. This sample was included in a study of blood T cells in healthy people across ages. V was clipped by 6 bases and J by 10 bases; unmatched bases: 10. This CDR3 is built from 15 residues. In germline, CDR1 is LGHDT, CDR2 YNNKEL (reference sequence). Broader study findings: While age rose, TCR beta diversity per million T cells dropped in a roughly linear way.

The sequenced sample consisted of blood. J is TRBJ2-1 and V is TRBV3-1; the match to TRBD2 covers 12 bases. This receptor was taken from a human donor in good health. CDR3 residues: CASRPLAGGALEQFF. CDR3 nucleotides: TGTGCCAGCAGACCTCTAGCGGGGGGGGCGTTGGAGCAGTTCTTC.